This entry describes one T cell receptor (beta chain). Its antigen is currently not known. Base quality data are lacking; no much larger clone is found one base away. From the cysteine through the phenylalanine, the CDR3 covers 15 amino acids. The retained sequence is limited to the CDR3, 45 bases, with the frame set at the first base. At the junction V is shortened by 2 bases and J by 5 bases, with 13 bases in between. Taken from the germline V gene, the CDR1 and CDR2 loops are SGHTA and FQGTGA. This entry is derived from a study of Ad26.COV2.S vaccination and SARS-CoV-2 variants (dated by TCRdb to the early 2020s). With regard to the full study: TCRbeta repertoire sequencing was used to assess the specificity and breadth of SARS-CoV-2-reactive T cell receptors after Ad26.COV2.S vaccination. The TCR-sequenced set comprised roughly 30 samples: some 20 Ad26.COV2.S vaccine recipients, 5 placebo recipients and 8 SARS-CoV-2 convalescent individuals.

The time point label, read with the paper, signifies: individuals recovered from natural SARS-CoV-2 infection. The immunoSEQ Assay was the method used to sequence TCRbeta CDR3 regions. After extraction, genomic DNA underwent amplification by bias-controlled multiplex PCR, followed by high-throughput sequencing. Per the source publication's procedure: Collapsing and filtering of sequences were performed to quantify the absolute abundance of each unique TCRbeta CDR3 region. T cell fraction was estimated by normalizing TCRbeta template counts to usable DNA, with usable DNA measured through amplification of reference genes found in all nucleated cells. Repertoire TCRs were annotated as SARS-CoV-2-specific by exact matching of V gene, CDR3 amino acid sequence and J gene to a known reactive TCR set. The reference SARS-CoV-2 TCR set came from MIRA and was filtered for enrichment in COVID-19-positive ImmuneCODE repertoires, removing public or cross-reactive TCRs. Using the MIRA antigens, annotated TCRs were further analysed by specific ORF or by position within an ORF. Depth was the summed frequency of annotated unique rearrangements, while breadth was defined as annotated unique rearrangements over total unique productive rearrangements. TCR breadth was compared between groups using two-sided Wilcoxon rank-sum tests. This is the immuneACCESS table as TCRdb keeps it, with only in-frame sequences that have V and J called. A part of the clones is gone; compared with another copy, unresolved V genes explain less than half, and the rest is unexplained. V and J calls and clone size are those listed in that table; D and trimming were worked out from the DNA. For this sample the table gives about 94,000 clones, of which around 82% were detected only once. Together, the top ten hold about 16% of the sample.

The study at large found these results: After vaccination, spike-specific CD8+ and CD4+ T cell responses were reported to show substantial breadth. Comparable non-spike TCR breadth was observed between vaccine and placebo recipients, consistent with only spike being contained in the vaccine. According to the authors, total T cell responses may have been underestimated by the TCR breadth and depth analyses. Compared with placebo recipients, Ad26.COV2.S recipients showed higher spike-specific TCR breadth (P = 0.0014).

The V and J genes are TRBV7-3 and TRBJ1-5; the D gene identity is not certain. The sequences come from peripheral blood, collected after recovery from COVID-19. This TCR came from a human donor who had recovered from COVID-19. In nucleotides, the sequence is TGTGCCAGCAGCTTAGCTAGCGGGGAAGATCAGCCCCAGCATTTT. Translation gives CASSLASGEDQPQHF.